This TCR beta chain appears in the sequencing data of a study of CD8 T cells in Susac syndrome. Trimming removed 5 bases at V and 3 bases at J, with 12 bases between. This CDR3 is built from 14 residues. The germline gives CDR1 SGHTA, CDR2 FQGNSA. TEMRA cells underwent FACS enrichment and CD8+ and CD4+ T cells underwent negative isolation. An input of about 0.45 to 1 ug of RNA was subjected to reverse transcription using random hexamers. From the immunoSEQ multiplex PCR reads, TCRdb called clonotypes with MiXCR, one entry per CDR3 protein. The sample lists around 170,000 distinct CDR3 sequences, roughly 95% occurring once.

V gene TRBV7-2 combines with J gene TRBJ2-3; TRBD1 is a possible D gene (6 bases). The TCR sequence derives from a human donor with Susac syndrome. Sequenced input: CD4+ T cells from PBMCs. The CDR3 here is CASSRDILTDTQYF. The CDR3 nucleotides read TGTGCCAGCAGCCGGGACATACTAACAGATACGCAGTATTTT. Full variable domain (outside the CDR3, taken from reference TRBV7-2 and TRBJ2-3): GAGVSQSPSNKVTEKGKDVELRCDPISGHTALYWYRQSLGQGLEFLIYFQGNSAPDKSGLPSDRFSAERTGGSVSTLTIQRTQQEDSAVYLCASSRDILTDTQYFGPGTRLTVL.